This T cell receptor beta chain was obtained from a study of identical twins. Study-level results: Model-predicted out-of-frame TCR alpha sharing fell below observed values in monozygotic twins.

TCRdb analysed the 5' RACE reads with MiXCR anew, one entry per CDR3 protein. The sample records fewer than 250,000 distinct CDR3 sequences, 7.5% being singletons. This clonotype occurred many times. Its antigen is not known. The CDR3 is made up of 15 amino acids. Per germline, CDR1 MNHEY and CDR2 SMNVEV (reference sequence). Trimming took 6 bases from V and 3 from J; bases not matched to a gene: 11. The sample also formed part of further work on yellow fever vaccine responses in identical twins.

The receptor comes from a woman aged 18 to 35 in good health. The chain couples TRBV27 to TRBJ2-7; 7 positions agree with TRBD1. Sequenced input: memory (CD45RO+) T cells sorted from blood. CDR3 amino acids: CASSTTTGFLYEQYF. CDR3 DNA sequence: TGTGCCAGCAGCACCACGACAGGGTTCCTCTACGAGCAGTACTTC.